The present T cell receptor beta chain was sequenced within a study of CD8 T cells in Susac syndrome. Negative isolation was used for CD8+ and CD4+ T cells, and FACS enrichment was applied to TEMRA cells. Trimming cost V 3 bases and J 8 bases, with 11 bases left between them. This CDR3 has 12 residues. Germline-derived CDR1 and CDR2 are DFQATT and SNEGSKA (reference sequence). RNA, at about 0.45 to 1 ug, was reverse transcribed with random hexamers. Across 54 Vbeta and 13 Jbeta, immunoSEQ multiplex PCR amplified TCR beta CDR3. TCRdb ran MiXCR on the immunoSEQ multiplex PCR reads and lists one entry per CDR3 protein. Among a few hundred thousand distinct CDR3 sequences listed, 70% to 90% were seen once.

The receptor's source is a human donor with multiple sclerosis. V usage is TRBV20-1 and J usage is TRBJ2-1; D not certain. The source material was CD8+ T cells from PBMCs. DNA of the CDR3: TGCAGTGCTAGGGGCACAGACGATGAGCAGTTCTTC. This gives the protein CSARGTDDEQFF.